The 30 T cell receptor beta chains below all came from one sample that was sequenced in a study of T cells in Graves' hyperthyroidism and ophthalmopathy. Amplified TCR beta CDR3 regions came from RNA transcripts. Researchers ran a first-round RT-PCR on the TCR CDR3 using the HTBI primer set. Each CDR3 protein is one row after TCRdb ran MiXCR on the multiplex PCR reads. The profile shows about 840,000 distinct CDR3 sequences, about two fifths of them singletons. The sample comprised blood. The receptors come from a man aged 18 to 35 with Graves' hyperthyroidism.

This clonotype was observed a few times. CDR3 loop: CASSIGTGGLQDGYTF. Here the CDR3 DNA reads TGTGCCAGCAGCATAGGGACAGGGGGCTTACAAGATGGCTACACCTTC. V usage is TRBV5-4 and J usage is TRBJ1-2; 12 bases are shared with TRBD1. CDR3 length: 16 residues. The V segment lost 4 bases and the J segment 6 bases; nucleotides outside the gene matches: 10. The germline CDR1 and CDR2 sequences are SGHNT and YYREEE (reference sequence).

This clonotype was seen at least ten times. The chain links TRBV19 to TRBJ2-7, with 10 bases matching TRBD1. The V gene end was trimmed by 9 bases and the J gene end by 4 bases; junction bases not matched to a gene: 3. Germline lookup yields CDR1 LNHDA and CDR2 SQIVND (reference sequence). The CDR3 is 12 amino acids. CDR3 bases: TGTGCCAGCGAGGGACAGGGGTACGAGCAGTACTTC. This translates into CASEGQGYEQYF.

The V gene is TRBV10-2, the J gene TRBJ2-7; 10 bases are a match to TRBD1. V dropped 6 bases and J dropped 7; count of bases not matched to a gene: 6. The CDR3 is 13 amino acids. In germline, CDR1 is WSHSY, CDR2 SAAADI. In DNA form, the CDR3 reads TGCGCCAGCAGCGGGACAGGGGCCCAGGAGCAGTACTTC. Its translation is CASSGTGAQEQYF.

The chain links TRBV7-2 to TRBJ1-4, with a weak D call TRBD1 (5 bases). The ends were cut back, 5 bases at V and 3 bases at J, with 19 bases in the middle. This CDR3 comprises 17 residues. Germline lookup yields CDR1 SGHTA and CDR2 FQGNSA. The chain's CDR3 is CASSGSPGRRANEKLFF. The CDR3, as DNA: TGTGCCAGCAGCGGAAGTCCAGGGAGACGGGCTAATGAAAAACTGTTTTTT.

For this clonotype: The conserved final phenylalanine or tryptophan is absent from the CDR3, which likely points to a read error. The CDR3 loop is CASTTGRGTEAFL. CDR3 coding DNA: TGTGCCAGTACGACGGGCCGCGGCACTGAAGCTTTCCTT. The chain employs TRBV2 and TRBJ1-1; D unclear. Trimming removed 9 bases at V and 4 bases at J, with 15 bases between. Germline V gene lookup returns CDR1 SNHLY and CDR2 FYNNEI. The CDR3 runs to 13 residues.

This clonotype has a handful of counts. V and J are TRBV20-1 and TRBJ1-5; a weak D match, TRBD1 (5 bases). This CDR3 region has 15 residues. Trimming took off 4 bases at V and 6 bases at J, with 19 bases between the two ends. From germline, CDR1 is DFQATT and CDR2 SNEGSKA (reference sequence). The CDR3 spells CSAIPDVGVGQPQHF. CDR3 sequence (DNA): TGCAGTGCTATCCCCGATGTAGGGGTGGGTCAGCCCCAGCATTTT.

At least ten counts were recorded for this clonotype. This chain connects TRBV15 to TRBJ2-7; 7 bases map to TRBD1. The J segment lost 0 bases and the V segment lost 1 base, leaving 0 bases of the junction unmatched. The CDR3 has 14 residues. The germline V gene encodes CDR1 LNHNV and CDR2 YYDKDF (reference sequence). Here the CDR3 reads CATSRGQGSYEQYF. The DNA of the CDR3 is TGTGCCACCAGCAGAGGACAGGGCTCCTACGAGCAGTACTTC.

The V and J genes are TRBV11-2 and TRBJ2-5, with 10 bases fitting TRBD1. The CDR3 is 15 amino acids. CDR1 is SGHAT, CDR2 FQNNGV, per germline. Trimming cost V 4 bases and J 3 bases; bases outside gene matches: 5. The DNA for the CDR3 is TGTGCCAGCAGCTCACGACAGGGGGCAGAAGAGACCCAGTACTTC. As protein: CASSSRQGAEETQYF. Full variable domain (outside the CDR3, taken from reference TRBV11-2 and TRBJ2-5): EAGVAQSPRYKIIEKRQSVAFWCNPISGHATLYWYQQILGQGPKLLIQFQNNGVVDDSQLPKDRFSAERLKGVDSTLKIQPAKLEDSAVYLCASSSRQGAEETQYFGPGTRLLVL.

The chain recombines TRBV10-3 with TRBJ2-6; TRBD1 agrees at 9 bases. Germline V gene sequence: CDR1 ENHRY, CDR2 SYGVKD. The CDR3 runs 18 residues. After removal of 0 bases from V and 1 base from J, the junction contained 4 bases not matched to a gene. The CDR3 DNA follows: TGTGCCATCAGTGAGTCGACCGGGACAGGGTCTGGGGCCAACGTCCTGACTTTC. It yields the protein CAISESTGTGSGANVLTF.

The rearrangement links TRBV29-1 to TRBJ2-1, with 10 nucleotides matching TRBD1. CDR3 length: 13 residues. Germline loops: CDR1 SQVTM, CDR2 ANQGSEA. The V and J ends lost 3 bases and 7 bases, in that order; junction bases with no gene match: 3. CDR3 region: CSVEPGQGNEQFF. CDR3 nucleotide sequence: TGCAGCGTTGAGCCGGGACAGGGGAATGAGCAGTTCTTC.

In this sample, this clonotype turned up many times. The rearrangement links TRBV5-1 to TRBJ2-7; tentative D call: TRBD1 (6 bases). Germline V gene lookup returns CDR1 SGHRS and CDR2 YFSETQ. The CDR3 sequence is 14 residues long. V was trimmed by 4 bases and J by 2 bases, leaving 13 bases between them. CDR3 amino acids: CASSPARTAYEQYF. The DNA of the CDR3 is TGCGCCAGCAGCCCAGCAAGGACAGCCTACGAGCAGTACTTC.

This clonotype was recorded at least ten times. The CDR3 DNA follows: TGTGCCAGCAGTTCTACAGGGCTCTCGAACACTGAAGCTTTCTTT. Encoded protein: CASSSTGLSNTEAFF. This chain links TRBV7-3 with TRBJ1-1; tentative D call: TRBD1 (6 bases). V lost 6 bases and J 1 base, leaving 15 bases between the germline ends. The CDR3 is 15 residues long. The germline V gene encodes CDR1 SGHTA and CDR2 FQGTGA. The full variable domain, rest sourced from reference TRBV7-3 and TRBJ1-1, is GAGVSQTPSNKVTEKGKYVELRCDPISGHTALYWYRQSLGQGPEFLIYFQGTGAADDSGLPNDRFFAVRPEGSVSTLKIQRTERGDSAVYLCASSSTGLSNTEAFFGQGTRLTVV.

This clonotype was counted many times. The chain joins TRBV20-1 to TRBJ1-2; D remains unclear. Trimming stripped 1 base from V and 5 bases from J, with 14 bases between. CDR1 and CDR2 (germline): DFQATT, SNEGSKA (reference sequence). The length of the CDR3 is 14 residues. The CDR3 sequence is CSARAQAGIYGYTF. The DNA of the CDR3 is TGCAGTGCTAGAGCCCAGGCGGGGATTTATGGCTACACCTTC.

This clonotype has just one count. The chain is built from TRBV20-1 and TRBJ1-2; TRBD1 matches at 7 bases. V lost 6 bases, J lost 3 bases, and 7 bases stayed unmatched. CDR1 is DFQATT and CDR2 is SNEGSKA in the germline V gene (reference sequence). This CDR3 contains 13 residues. The CDR3 nucleotides are TGCAGTGCAGCGACAGGGAACGACTATGGCTACACCTTC. Translated, it gives CSAATGNDYGYTF.

About this clonotype itself: This may come from a read error, since a much larger clone is one base off. The CDR3 nucleotides are TGTGCCGGCAGCCAAGGCACAGCAAACTATGGCTACACCTTC. Translated, it gives CAGSQGTANYGYTF. The genes are TRBV11-3 and TRBJ1-2, with D hard to call. The CDR3 totals 14 residues. Germline CDR1 is SGHNT and CDR2 is YENEEA. The full variable domain, in which reference TRBV11-3 and TRBJ1-2 provide the parts outside the CDR3, is EAGVVQSPRYKIIEKKQPVAFWCNPISGHNTLYWYLQNLGQGPELLIRYENEEAVDDSQLPKDRFSAERLKGVDSTLKIQPAELGDSAVYLCAGSQGTANYGYTFGSGTRLTVV.

The sample holds a few counts of this clonotype. The DNA for the CDR3 is TGTGCCAGCACCGCAGAAGGGGGACAGCCCCAGCATTTT. Translated: CASTAEGGQPQHF. The rearrangement uses TRBV2 and TRBJ1-5; D possibly corresponds to TRBD1 (6 bases). This CDR3 is built from 13 residues. Germline V CDR1 and CDR2: SNHLY, FYNNEI. V dropped 7 bases and J dropped 7 bases, with 14 bases sitting between them.

This clonotype has only a few counts. This rearrangement joins TRBV20-1 to TRBJ2-5; D might be TRBD1 (5 bases). CDR1 is DFQATT and CDR2 is SNEGSKA in the germline V gene (reference sequence). V was trimmed by 1 base and J by 3 bases, leaving 21 bases between them. There are 17 residues in the CDR3. CDR3 DNA sequence: TGCAGTGCTAGAGGAATAGGGGCGACCGTCGATGAAGAGACCCAGTACTTC. Translating gives CSARGIGATVDEETQYF.

Concerning this clonotype itself: Mismatch with germline at one junction end may stem from a read error. This sequence joins TRBV29-1 and TRBJ2-7; D unclear. Germline assignment: CDR1 SQVTM and CDR2 ANQGSEA. The CDR3 spans 9 residues. CDR3 nucleotides: TGCGGCCCCCCCCACGAGCAGTGCTTC. It encodes CGPPHEQCF.

This clonotype was counted a few times. The chain recombines TRBV6-5 with TRBJ2-5; 8 nucleotides agree with TRBD2. CDR3 size: 16 residues. CDR1 and CDR2 from the germline V gene are MNHEY and SVGAGI. Trimming took 2 bases from V and 5 from J; bases not matched to a gene: 10. The CDR3 DNA sequence: TGTGCCAGCAGTTACAGCAGCGGGGGAGCGAGGGAGACCCAGTACTTC. It specifies CASSYSSGGARETQYF.

This clonotype appeared many times. The V gene is TRBV19, the J gene TRBJ2-7; TRBD1 matches 9 bases. From germline, CDR1 is LNHDA and CDR2 SQIVND (reference sequence). V dropped 3 bases and J dropped 2; count of bases not matched to a gene: 2. The CDR3 is 14 amino acids. The CDR3 reads CASSIRDRAYEQYF. The DNA of the CDR3 is TGTGCCAGTAGTATTAGGGACAGGGCCTACGAGCAGTACTTC.

This clonotype was seen repeatedly, ten times or more. V usage is TRBV20-1 and J usage is TRBJ2-7; possibly TRBD1 for D (6 bases). Germline CDR1 and CDR2: DFQATT and SNEGSKA (reference sequence). The CDR3 is 14 amino acids. The V end lost 0 bases, the J end lost 4 bases, and 13 bases lay between the germline ends. The CDR3 nucleotides read TGCAGTGCTAGAGATAGCCAGGGGTGGTACGAGCAGTACTTC. Amino acids: CSARDSQGWYEQYF.

J is TRBJ2-7 and V is TRBV27, with 7 bases matching TRBD2. The CDR3 has 15 residues. V shed 5 bases and J 5 bases; nucleotides not matched to a gene: 12. Looked up from germline, CDR1 is MNHEY and CDR2 is SMNVEV (reference sequence). CDR3 amino acids: CASSLTGTTPDEQYF. The CDR3 DNA reads as TGTGCCAGCAGTCTGACCGGGACTACCCCAGACGAGCAGTACTTC.

This clonotype has a count of ten or more. The V gene is TRBV19, the J gene TRBJ1-5, with D possibly matching TRBD1 (5 bases). Germline V gives CDR1 LNHDA, CDR2 SQIVND (reference sequence). The CDR3 is made up of 15 amino acids. With 0 bases removed from V and 8 bases from J, the gap between germline ends came to 14 bases. The CDR3 loop is CASSIEGQGGEPQHF. CDR3 bases: TGTGCCAGTAGTATAGAAGGCCAGGGAGGGGAGCCCCAGCATTTT. The full variable domain, its missing parts supplied by reference TRBV19 and TRBJ1-5, is DGGITQSPKYLFRKEGQNVTLSCEQNLNHDAMYWYRQDPGQGLRLIYYSQIVNDFQKGDIAEGYSVSREKKESFPLTVTSAQKNPTAFYLCASSIEGQGGEPQHFGDGTRLSIL.

CDR3 amino acids: CASSFGGINSPLHF. DNA for the CDR3: TGTGCCAGCAGTTTTGGGGGTATTAATTCACCCCTCCACTTT. The chain is built from TRBV2 and TRBJ1-6; D is perhaps TRBD1 (5 bases). V gave up 5 bases and J gave up 6 bases, with 11 bases separating them. This CDR3 spans 14 amino acids. Germline CDR1 reads SNHLY; CDR2 reads FYNNEI.

This clonotype came up a few times. Its ends do not fully match the called genes, so a read error is possible. The chain joins TRBV15 to TRBJ2-7, with TRBD1 identical over 10 bases. The CDR3 runs to 15 residues. CDR1 and CDR2 from the germline V gene are LNHNV and YYDKDF (reference sequence). DNA of the CDR3: TGTGCCAGCAGCCAAGAGGACAGGGGGAAGGACGAGCAGTACTTC. This translates into CASSQEDRGKDEQYF.

In this sample, this clonotype turned up many times. This chain joins TRBV7-6 and TRBJ2-7; either TRBD1 or TRBD2 may fit D (5 bases each). The germline gives CDR1 SGHVS, CDR2 FNYEAQ. This CDR3 spans 15 amino acids. Trimming took 3 bases from V and 0 from J, leaving 12 bases between them. CDR3 region: CASSFGGSISYEQYF. The CDR3 DNA is TGTGCCAGCAGCTTTGGGGGATCCATCTCCTACGAGCAGTACTTC.

The chain recombines TRBV4-1 with TRBJ2-6; possibly TRBD1 for D (5 bases). V lost 2 bases and J lost 2, with 10 bases in between. Per germline, CDR1 MGHRA and CDR2 YSYEKL. This CDR3 is built from 16 residues. CDR3 amino acids: CASSQPQGPGANVLTF. CDR3 bases: TGCGCCAGCAGCCAACCCCAGGGCCCTGGGGCCAACGTCCTGACTTTC.

The chain combines TRBV11-2 with TRBJ2-5; 15 bases map to TRBD2. This CDR3 region has 16 residues. Trimming took 5 bases from V and 5 from J; bases not matched to a gene: 6. Germline V gene sequence: CDR1 SGHAT, CDR2 FQNNGV. The CDR3 loop is CASSLGLAGGPETQYF. Here the CDR3 DNA reads TGTGCCAGCAGCCTAGGACTAGCGGGAGGGCCGGAGACCCAGTACTTC.

In its sample, this clonotype was seen many times. This rearrangement joins TRBV11-3 to TRBJ1-1; D ambiguous. CDR1 is SGHNT and CDR2 is YENEEA in the germline V gene. The CDR3 contains 13 residues. Trimming pared 4 bases from V and 6 bases from J, leaving 12 bases between. The CDR3 nucleotides read TGTGCCAGCAGCTCCCAAACTCAGGCTGAAGCTTTCTTT. It encodes CASSSQTQAEAFF.

This clonotype was recorded many times. This chain uses TRBV7-2 with TRBJ2-7; TRBD1 agrees at 9 bases. After removal of 6 bases from V and 4 bases from J, the junction contained 7 bases not matched to a gene. CDR3 length: 14 amino acids. From germline, CDR1 is SGHTA and CDR2 FQGNSA. CDR3 protein: CASRPPGQGYEQYF. In DNA, the CDR3 is TGTGCCAGCAGACCTCCGGGACAGGGTTACGAGCAGTACTTC.